The source of this T cell receptor beta chain is a study of CD8 T cells in Susac syndrome. Reverse transcription of about 0.5 to 1 ug RNA was carried out with random hexamers. TCRdb processed the immunoSEQ multiplex PCR reads anew with MiXCR; each CDR3 protein has one entry. The table records fewer than 300,000 distinct CDR3 sequences, roughly 84% of them present only once. The CDR3 length is 16 residues. With 1 base clipped from V and 2 bases from J, the junction kept 8 bases outside the gene matches. Germline V lookup: CDR1 SQVTM, CDR2 ANQGSEA. The J gene is TRBJ2-1, the V gene TRBV29-1, with 7 bases fitting TRBD1. Source material: CD8+ T cells from PBMCs. This receptor was identified in a human donor with multiple sclerosis. This CDR3 reads CSVEGGPGGTYNEQFF. The CDR3 nucleotides read TGCAGCGTTGAAGGGGGGCCAGGGGGTACCTACAATGAGCAGTTCTTC.